This TCR beta chain was sequenced for a study of cytomegalovirus exposure and HLA in healthy donors. With 60 Vbeta and 13 Jbeta primers, the PCR was carried out. Some clones are missing from TCRdb's copy, which holds only in-frame ones; the method was immunoSEQ multiplex PCR. The sample lists approximately 190,000 clones, roughly four fifths occurring once. V shed 4 bases, J shed 3 bases, and the junction held 11 bases outside the gene matches. The CDR3 runs to 16 residues. Germline values: CDR1 SGHDT, CDR2 YYEEEE. This rearrangement joins TRBV5-6 to TRBJ2-5; 8 nucleotides match TRBD2. This TCR was sampled from a man aged 40-49 years in good health and CMV-seropositive. Sequencing was performed on PBMCs. CDR3 in amino acids: CASSRRLGRGEETQYF. The CDR3 DNA reads as TGTGCCAGCAGCCGCCGTTTAGGGCGGGGGGAAGAGACCCAGTACTTC. Full variable domain (outside the CDR3, taken from reference TRBV5-6 and TRBJ2-5): DAGVTQSPTHLIKTRGQQVTLRCSPKSGHDTVSWYQQALGQGPQFIFQYYEEEERQRGNFPDRFSGHQFPNYSSELNVNALLLGDSALYLCASSRRLGRGEETQYFGPGTRLLVL.